Each of the 6 T cell receptor beta chains below was sequenced from the same sample in a study of shared clonotypes between healthy human individuals. Assay used: immunoSEQ multiplex PCR; TCRdb lists only in-frame clones, some missing. The table records hundreds of thousands of clones, roughly four fifths of them present only once. Sequenced material: PBMCs. Receptor source: a middle-aged woman in good health. Some clones in this sample may be carry-over from other donors' samples.

This chain connects TRBV5-1 to TRBJ2-7, with D tentatively TRBD1 or TRBD2 (5 bases each). Germline CDR1 reads SGHRS; CDR2 reads YFSETQ. CDR3 length: 15 residues. Trimming removed 2 bases at V and 6 bases at J, with 18 bases between. CDR3 region: CASSFGTADLREQYF. CDR3 coding DNA: TGCGCCAGCAGCTTCGGGACCGCGGACCTACGCGAGCAGTACTTC.

In this sample, this clone turned up a few times. V and J are TRBV18 and TRBJ1-1; no definite D call. The CDR3 extends over 12 amino acids. CDR1 is KGHSH, CDR2 LQKENI, per germline. V was pared by 0 bases and J by 9 bases, with 8 bases between. The CDR3 region is CASSPPQVKAFF. CDR3 nucleotide sequence: TGTGCCAGCTCACCACCCCAGGTCAAAGCTTTCTTT.

V gene TRBV7-8 combines with J gene TRBJ2-7, with a weak D call TRBD2 (6 bases). Per the germline V gene, CDR1 is SGHVS and CDR2 is FQNEAQ. CDR3 length: 18 amino acids. The V end was cut by 3 bases, the J end by 10 bases, with 31 bases between. Here the CDR3 reads CASSFRSRSAGRLEFQYF. In nucleotides, the CDR3 is TGTGCCAGCAGCTTTAGAAGTAGGAGCGCAGGGAGGCTAGAGTTCCAGTACTTC. Together with reference TRBV7-8 and TRBJ2-7, the CDR3 gives the full variable domain: GAGVSQSPRYKVAKRGQDVALRCDPISGHVSLFWYQQALGQGPEFLTYFQNEAQLDKSGLPSDRFFAERPEGSVSTLKIQRTQQEDSAVYLCASSFRSRSAGRLEFQYFGPGTRLTVT.

The chain carries TRBV19 and TRBJ1-2; D may be TRBD1 (6 bases). The CDR3 is made up of 13 amino acids. Germline V gene lookup returns CDR1 LNHDA and CDR2 SQIVND (reference sequence). The V gene lost 9 bases and the J gene lost 8 bases, with 19 bases spanning the gap. For the CDR3, the DNA is TGTGCCAGCTCAAGGTCGGGGGCAGAGGGCTACACCTTC. Encoded protein: CASSRSGAEGYTF.

This chain uses TRBV19 with TRBJ2-7; 13 bases are shared with TRBD2. The CDR3 totals 15 residues. The J segment lost 3 bases and the V segment lost 4 bases, leaving 3 bases of the junction unmatched. CDR1 LNHDA and CDR2 SQIVND come from the germline V gene (reference sequence). CDR3 in DNA: TGTGCCAGTAGTACCGGACTAGCGGGAGACTACGAGCAGTACTTC. The encoded protein is CASSTGLAGDYEQYF. Together with reference TRBV19 and TRBJ2-7, the CDR3 gives the full variable domain: DGGITQSPKYLFRKEGQNVTLSCEQNLNHDAMYWYRQDPGQGLRLIYYSQIVNDFQKGDIAEGYSVSREKKESFPLTVTSAQKNPTAFYLCASSTGLAGDYEQYFGPGTRLTVT.

The chain joins TRBV15 to TRBJ1-2, with D uncertain. Trimming removed 0 bases at V and 4 bases at J, with 18 bases between. Germline-derived CDR1 and CDR2 are LNHNV and YYDKDF (reference sequence). This CDR3 has 17 amino acids. CDR3 sequence (DNA): TGTGCCACCAGCAGAGACGGGTTGGCAGGTCGGAGCTATGGCTACACCTTC. Translating it yields CATSRDGLAGRSYGYTF.